One sample yielded the 15 T cell receptor beta chains listed below, sequenced in a study of metastatic and nonmetastatic thyroid tumors. TCRdb recomputed clones from the PCR reads via MiXCR. The sample holds some 34,000 clones, 15% to 20% seen once. Thyroid surgery had not been preceded by any treatment in any patient. The sequenced sample consisted of blood. The receptor set was obtained from a female donor with papillary thyroid cancer or a benign thyroid nodule (not recorded which). Some clones in this sample may be carry-over from other donors' samples.

This clone is medium-sized (0.01 to 0.1%). The chain has TRBV6-2 or TRBV6-3 and TRBJ2-7; TRBD2 agrees at 8 bases. V was clipped by 0 bases and J by 4 bases; unmatched bases: 23. The CDR3 is 21 amino acids. The V gene's germline CDR1 is MNHEY and CDR2 SVGEGT. The CDR3 DNA is TGTGCCAGCAGTTACTCGATTTCCCCCCTTAGCGGGAACCAGCCTCCTTACGAGCAGTACTTC. Translated, it gives CASSYSISPLSGNQPPYEQYF.

In this sample, this clone turned up a few times. At one end the junction does not follow the germline gene, possibly because of a read error. This chain connects TRBV28 to TRBJ2-2, with 7 bases aligning to TRBD1. Germline CDR1 and CDR2: MDHEN and SYDVKM. The CDR3 length is 16 residues. The CDR3 is CASRAEGTGATWELFF. The CDR3 DNA follows: TGTGCCAGCAGGGCCGAAGGTACAGGGGCCACCTGGGAGCTGTTTTTT.

This clone was detected many times. Being one base from a much bigger clone, this may be a read error. The chain carries TRBV30 and TRBJ2-2, with TRBD2 matching over 9 bases. CDR1 and CDR2 from the germline V gene are GTSNPN and SVGIG (reference sequence). The CDR3 sequence is 15 residues long. The CDR3 DNA reads as TGTGCCTGGTGTGTAACGGCGGGGGGGACCGGGGAGCTGTTTTTT. Protein sequence: CAWCVTAGGTGELFF.

This clone was seen ten or more times. This chain uses TRBV4-1 with TRBJ2-1; TRBD2 agrees at 13 bases. This CDR3 contains 17 residues. The germline V gene encodes CDR1 MGHRA and CDR2 YSYEKL. J was trimmed by 4 bases and V by 1 base; bases with no gene match: 4. CDR3 protein: CASSQGKLAGGYNEQFF. The CDR3 DNA is TGCGCCAGCAGCCAAGGGAAACTAGCGGGAGGGTACAATGAGCAGTTCTTC.

This clone has ten or more counts. This rearrangement joins TRBV30 to TRBJ2-1; TRBD2 agrees at 8 bases. V lost 0 bases to trimming and J lost 7 bases; unmatched junction nucleotides: 8. The CDR3 has 15 amino acids. Germline CDR1 and CDR2: GTSNPN and SVGIG (reference sequence). The CDR3: CAWSVGLAGDNEQFF. The DNA of the CDR3 is TGTGCCTGGAGTGTAGGGCTAGCGGGCGATAATGAGCAGTTCTTC.

This clone came up many times. The rearrangement uses TRBV20-1 and TRBJ1-5; D gene uncertain. The germline gives CDR1 DFQATT, CDR2 SNEGSKA (reference sequence). Trimming cost V 0 bases and J 4 bases, with 4 bases left between them. The CDR3 is 12 amino acids. The CDR3 protein is CSARDGNQPQHF. DNA for the CDR3: TGCAGTGCTAGAGACGGGAATCAGCCCCAGCATTTT.

This clone is termed medium-sized. The rearrangement uses TRBV12-3 or TRBV12-4 and TRBJ2-7; D is perhaps TRBD1 or TRBD2 (5 bases each). Trimming removed 5 bases at V and 2 bases at J, with 19 bases between. This CDR3 is built from 16 residues. CDR3 amino acids: CASSLRRDGGPYEQYF. The CDR3, as DNA: TGTGCCAGCAGTCTCCGCCGGGACGGAGGTCCCTACGAGCAGTACTTC.

This clone was detected many times. The genes are TRBV7-2 and TRBJ2-3; 8 positions match TRBD2. CDR3 length: 12 residues. Trimming removed 6 bases from V and 6 bases from J; junction bases left unmatched: 2. Germline CDR1 is SGHTA and CDR2 is FQGNSA. In DNA form, the CDR3 reads TGTGCCAGCAGTCCGGGGGGGGATACGCAGTATTTT. Protein sequence: CASSPGGDTQYF.

This clone was found many times. The CDR3 region is CASSLPTDTQYF. CDR3 bases: TGTGCCAGCAGTTTGCCCACAGATACGCAGTATTTT. The rearrangement uses TRBV27 and TRBJ2-3; D is unclear. Germline loops: CDR1 MNHEY, CDR2 SMNVEV (reference sequence). This CDR3 contains 12 residues. V dropped 3 bases and J dropped 2 bases, with 3 bases sitting between them.

V usage is TRBV27 and J usage is TRBJ2-5, with TRBD2 identical over 13 bases. CDR3 length: 16 amino acids. The V gene's germline CDR1 is MNHEY and CDR2 SMNVEV (reference sequence). The CDR3 reads CAISPRKGLAGVTQYF. The CDR3 DNA reads as TGTGCAATCAGTCCTCGAAAAGGACTAGCGGGAGTGACCCAGTACTTC.

This clone was observed at least ten times. The CDR3 DNA reads TGTGCCAGCAGTTCCACTCGACAGGGATTCGACTATGGCTACACCTTC. This gives the protein CASSSTRQGFDYGYTF. The gene calls are TRBV28 and TRBJ1-2, with 7 bases aligning to TRBD1. The CDR3 runs to 16 residues. Trimming cost V 4 bases and J 3 bases; bases outside gene matches: 11. Germline CDR1 and CDR2: MDHEN and SYDVKM.

This clone came up many times. The rearrangement links TRBV28 to TRBJ2-1; a weak D match, TRBD2 (5 bases). Trimming took off 3 bases at V and 1 base at J, with 10 bases between the two ends. The CDR3 contains 15 residues. Germline V gene sequence: CDR1 MDHEN, CDR2 SYDVKM. The CDR3 bases are TGTGCCAGCAGTTTGGAGGCCATTTCCTACAATGAGCAGTTCTTC. Residues: CASSLEAISYNEQFF.

This clone was counted only a few times. The chain has TRBV27 and TRBJ2-7, with D unclear. The V gene's germline CDR1 is MNHEY and CDR2 SMNVEV (reference sequence). V lost 7 bases to trimming and J lost 0 bases, with 16 bases between them. The CDR3 contains 15 residues. The CDR3 loop is CASILSWTVSYEQYF. The CDR3 nucleotides are TGTGCCAGCATTCTATCTTGGACGGTCTCCTACGAGCAGTACTTC.

This clone was detected ten times or more. The rearrangement uses TRBV6-2 or TRBV6-3 and TRBJ2-1, with TRBD2 matching 12 bases. Per the germline V gene, CDR1 is MNHEY and CDR2 is SVGEGT. Germline trimming cut 6 bases from V and 3 bases from J; bases unmatched to any gene: 12. This CDR3 comprises 18 residues. The chain's CDR3 is CASRFLAGGPSVYNEQFF. The DNA of the CDR3 is TGTGCCAGCAGATTTCTAGCGGGGGGGCCAAGTGTCTACAATGAGCAGTTCTTC.

This clone came up many times. A read error is likely, as this CDR3 ends without the conserved phenylalanine or tryptophan. This chain uses TRBV30 with TRBJ1-1; D is unclear. The CDR3 extends over 12 amino acids. CDR1 is GTSNPN, CDR2 SVGIG, per germline (reference sequence). V was cut by 4 bases and J by 6 bases, with 12 bases left in between. CDR3 sequence reads: CAWIRGGPEAFS. CDR3 DNA: TGTGCCTGGATCCGAGGTGGACCTGAAGCTTTCTCT.